Each of the 4 T cell receptor beta chains below was sequenced from the same sample in a study of T cells in women clearing cervical HPV infection. Sequencing was performed with immunoSEQ multiplex PCR; in TCRdb, only in-frame clones are kept and a portion is missing. The sample holds approximately 24,000 clones. The material sequenced was blood buffy coat. The source is a woman between 18 and 70 years old with a cervical HPV16 infection that either progressed to CIN3+ or cleared (not recorded which).

With regard to this clone: The observed sequence ends 3 residues before the CDR3 terminus, with the missing tail filled in from the germline J gene. V gene TRBV2 combines with J gene TRBJ2-2, with TRBD1 as a possible D gene (5 bases). The CDR3 is made up of 14 amino acids. CDR1 is SNHLY, CDR2 FYNNEI, per germline. The sequenced part of the CDR3 DNA is TGTGCCAGCAGTGAGCAGGGCTCTAATGAAAAG. It encodes CASSEQGSNEK. The complete CDR3 reads CASSEQGSNEKLFF. The full variable domain, in which reference TRBV2 and TRBJ2-2 provide the parts outside the CDR3, is EPEVTQTPSHQVTQMGQEVILRCVPISNHLYFYWYRQILGQKVEFLVSFYNNEISEKSEIFDDQFSVERPDGSNFTLKIRSTKLEDSAMYFCASSEQGSNEKLFFGEGSRLTVL.

In regard to this clone: The DNA ends 3 residues before the CDR3 does, and the rest of the CDR3 is filled in from the germline J gene. V gene TRBV7-3 combines with J gene TRBJ2-2; the match to TRBD1 covers 8 bases. This CDR3 contains 15 residues. Unmatched junction bases numbered 7, after V lost 4 bases and J lost 6 bases. CDR1 is SGHTA, CDR2 FQGTGA, per germline. CDR3 DNA (partial): TGTGCCAGCAGCTCTCGGACAGGGTTCGCCGGGGAG. Translation gives CASSSRTGFAGE. The full CDR3 is CASSSRTGFAGELFF.

Worth noting for this clone: The read gets to within 3 residues of the CDR3 end, and the germline J gene fills in the rest. The chain links TRBV10-2 to TRBJ2-5; possibly TRBD2 for D (6 bases). This CDR3 region has 14 residues. Trimming took 1 base from V and 4 from J, leaving 10 bases between them. The germline V gene has CDR1 WSHSY and CDR2 SAAADI. This CDR3 reads CASSEWSGVETQYF. CDR3 DNA, as far as it was read: TGCGCCAGCAGTGAGTGGTCGGGGGTAGAGACC.

About this clone: The read comes to an end 3 residues before the CDR3 does, leaving the germline J gene to fill in the end. This chain connects TRBV5-6 to TRBJ2-7; TRBD1 matches 8 bases. Germline trimming cut 4 bases from V and 0 bases from J; bases unmatched to any gene: 6. There are 15 residues in the CDR3. The germline V gene encodes CDR1 SGHDT and CDR2 YYEEEE. The sequenced CDR3 bases are TGTGCCAGCAGCGGAGGCAGGGGGCCCTCCTACGAG. It encodes CASSGGRGPSYE. The CDR3 in full is CASSGGRGPSYEQYF.